This TCR beta chain was found in a study of CD8+CD57+ T cells in acquired aplastic anemia listed by TCRdb under 2018. A note on the overall study: DNA extracted from sorted CD4+ and CD8+ cells had a mean of around 3 ug, with a range of 0.2 to 27.4 ug. CD8+CD57+ expansion was defined as a frequency above the mean frequency observed in healthy subjects. Overall results and qualifications from the work: Between patients and healthy controls, no significant difference in CD8+ Simpson's diversity was found (P=0.060). Approximately 27 CD8+ CDR3 sequences were found in both patients and controls but appeared to be highly expressed in patients and within the immunodominant clones of the patients.

For CDR1 and CDR2, the germline V gene (reference sequence) lists LNHNV and YYDKDF. The CDR3 runs 16 amino acids, cysteine and phenylalanine included. Of the read, only the CDR3 DNA is kept; its 48 bases are in frame from base 1. Deletion took 5 bases off V and 2 bases off J, with a span of 15 bases between the germline ends. Genomic DNA was used as template for profiling of TCR beta VDJ combinations and CDR3 sequences. An Illumina HiSeq 2000 was the platform used for TCR repertoire sequencing. The paper's processing steps were these. TRBV/TRBJ rearrangement plots, CDR3 size and DJ length profiles, and Simpson's diversity index were used to evaluate the repertoires. The most abundant DNA sequence in the deep sequencing data was defined as the immunodominant clone. CDR3 amino acid sequences were screened for sharing across subjects and compared with published repertoires and the VDJdb database. TCRdb reprocessed the public reads (quality trimming at Q25 with fastp, clone calling with MiXCR) and kept in-frame beta chains. One record per CDR3 amino acid sequence lists the most common genes and DNA. The V and J calls reflect TCRdb's pipeline rather than the authors' work. Within this sample are over 150,000 distinct CDR3 sequences, with 71% of them counted one time only. Together, the top ten hold around 45% of the sample.

Patients chosen for sequencing had shown expansion of CD8+CD57+ cells by flow cytometry. Every patient had a diagnosis of severe acquired aplastic anemia based on International Study of Aplastic Anemia and Agranulocytosis and Camitta criteria. At the time blood was sampled, none of the patients had received any therapy. In the study, sorted CD4+ and CD8+ blood T cells from patients with severe aplastic anemia and from healthy subjects underwent deep sequencing of TCR repertoires. In the USA, patient enrollment took place under clinicaltrials.gov protocols 00001620, 01623167, 00001397, 00071045, 00081523 and 00961064. Ficoll-Paque density gradient centrifugation was used to isolate peripheral blood mononuclear cells. Before DNA extraction, CD4+ and CD8+ T cells were sorted with FACS or magnetic beads. This clonotype was picked up one time. Its antigen remains unidentified. Base qualities were left out, and no much larger clone turns up one base away. Resting on one read, the evidence is weak.

Recombination connected TRBV15 to TRBJ2-2, and possibly TRBD1, on 6 matching bases. Material: sorted CD4+, CD8+, or CD8+CD57+ T cells (not recorded which) from PBMCs. This receptor was obtained from a human donor with aplastic anemia. The CDR3 corresponds to CATSARDTRNTGELFF. The sequence in DNA is TGTGCCACCAGCGCCCGGGACACTCGAAACACCGGGGAGCTGTTTTTT.